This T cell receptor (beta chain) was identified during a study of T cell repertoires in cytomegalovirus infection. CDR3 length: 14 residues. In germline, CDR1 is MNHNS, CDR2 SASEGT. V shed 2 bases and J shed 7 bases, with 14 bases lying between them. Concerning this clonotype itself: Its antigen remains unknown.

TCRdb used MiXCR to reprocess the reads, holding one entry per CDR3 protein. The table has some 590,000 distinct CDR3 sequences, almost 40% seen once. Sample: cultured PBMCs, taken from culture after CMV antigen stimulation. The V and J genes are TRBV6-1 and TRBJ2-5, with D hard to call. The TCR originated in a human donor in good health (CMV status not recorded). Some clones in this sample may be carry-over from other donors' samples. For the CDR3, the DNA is TGTGCCAGCAGTGAATGGAGAAGGGAAGGGACCCAGTACTTC. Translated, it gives CASSEWRREGTQYF.